Detailed here is one TCR beta chain. Trimming at V came to 8 bases and at J to 0 bases, leaving 13 bases not matched to a gene. Germline-derived CDR1 and CDR2 are MGHDK and SYGVNS. The CDR3 consists of 17 residues. The data derive from a study of shared clonotypes between healthy human individuals. Deep-level assay runs were performed. Source study methods: From ImmunoSEQ came sequences covering only the junction and carrying no quality scores, so filtering differed. The data were produced by immunoSEQ multiplex PCR, yet TCRdb's version contains in-frame clones alone and is incomplete. Clone size and the V and J calls come from that table; the DNA yielded D and trimming. The profile shows around 690,000 clones, 90% of them singletons.

This receptor was taken from a man between 18 and 35 years old in good health. Some clones in this sample may be carry-over from other donors' samples. The rearrangement uses TRBV25-1 and TRBJ2-4; 7 bases are shared with TRBD2. Sequenced material: memory CD8+ T cells from PBMCs. Subset denoted: CD45RO+ cells pooled with CCR7-negative TemRA cells. The CDR3 region is CASPNCWGGRAKNIQYF. CDR3 coding DNA: TGTGCCAGCCCGAACTGCTGGGGGGGGAGAGCCAAAAACATTCAGTACTTC.